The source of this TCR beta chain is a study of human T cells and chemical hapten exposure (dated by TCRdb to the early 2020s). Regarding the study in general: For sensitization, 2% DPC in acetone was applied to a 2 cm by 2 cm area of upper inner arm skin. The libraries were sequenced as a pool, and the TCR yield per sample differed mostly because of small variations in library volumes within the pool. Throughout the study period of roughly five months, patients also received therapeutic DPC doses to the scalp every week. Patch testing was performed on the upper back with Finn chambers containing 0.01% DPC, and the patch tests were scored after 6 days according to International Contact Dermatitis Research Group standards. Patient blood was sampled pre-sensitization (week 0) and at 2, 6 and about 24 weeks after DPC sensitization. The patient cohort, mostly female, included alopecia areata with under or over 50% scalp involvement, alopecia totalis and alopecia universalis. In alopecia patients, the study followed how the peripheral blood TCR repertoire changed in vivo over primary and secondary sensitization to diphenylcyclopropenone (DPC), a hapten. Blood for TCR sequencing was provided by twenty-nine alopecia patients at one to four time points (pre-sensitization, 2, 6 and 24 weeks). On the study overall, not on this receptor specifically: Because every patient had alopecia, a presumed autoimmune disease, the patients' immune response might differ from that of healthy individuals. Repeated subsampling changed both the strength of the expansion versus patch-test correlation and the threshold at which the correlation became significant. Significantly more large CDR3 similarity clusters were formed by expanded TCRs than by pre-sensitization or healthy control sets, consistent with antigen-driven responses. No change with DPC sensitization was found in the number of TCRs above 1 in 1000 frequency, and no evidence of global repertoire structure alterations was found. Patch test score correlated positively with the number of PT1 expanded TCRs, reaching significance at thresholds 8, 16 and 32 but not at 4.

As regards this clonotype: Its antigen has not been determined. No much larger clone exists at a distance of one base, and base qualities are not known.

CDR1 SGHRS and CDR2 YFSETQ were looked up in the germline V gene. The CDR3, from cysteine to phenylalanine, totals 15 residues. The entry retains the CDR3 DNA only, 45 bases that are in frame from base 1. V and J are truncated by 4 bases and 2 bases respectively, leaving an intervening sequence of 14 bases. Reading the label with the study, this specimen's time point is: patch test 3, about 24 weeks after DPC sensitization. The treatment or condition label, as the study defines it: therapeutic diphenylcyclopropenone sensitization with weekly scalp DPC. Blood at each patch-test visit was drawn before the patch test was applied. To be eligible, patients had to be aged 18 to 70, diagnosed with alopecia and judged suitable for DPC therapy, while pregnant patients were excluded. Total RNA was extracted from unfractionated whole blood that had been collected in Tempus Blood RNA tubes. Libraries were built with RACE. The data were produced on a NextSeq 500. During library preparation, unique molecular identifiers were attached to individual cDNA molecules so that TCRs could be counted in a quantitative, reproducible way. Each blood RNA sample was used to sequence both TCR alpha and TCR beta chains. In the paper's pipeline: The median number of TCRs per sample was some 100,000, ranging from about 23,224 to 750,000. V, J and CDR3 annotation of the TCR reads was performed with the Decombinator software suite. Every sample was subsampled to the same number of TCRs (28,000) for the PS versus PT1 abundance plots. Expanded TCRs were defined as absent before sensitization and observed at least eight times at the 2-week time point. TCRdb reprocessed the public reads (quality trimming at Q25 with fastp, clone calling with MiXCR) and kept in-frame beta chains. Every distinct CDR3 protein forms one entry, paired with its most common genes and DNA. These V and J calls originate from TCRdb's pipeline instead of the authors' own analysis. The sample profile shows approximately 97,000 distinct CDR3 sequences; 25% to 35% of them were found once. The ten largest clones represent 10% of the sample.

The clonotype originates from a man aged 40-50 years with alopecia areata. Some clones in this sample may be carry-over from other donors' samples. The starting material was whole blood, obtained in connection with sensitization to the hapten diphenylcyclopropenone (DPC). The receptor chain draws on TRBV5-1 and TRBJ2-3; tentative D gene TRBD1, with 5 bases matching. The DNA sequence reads TGCGCCAGCAGCGAGCGTGTAGGGGCCACAGATACGCAGTATTTT. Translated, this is CASSERVGATDTQYF. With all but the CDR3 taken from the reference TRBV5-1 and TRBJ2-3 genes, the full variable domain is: KAGVTQTPRYLIKTRGQQVTLSCSPISGHRSVSWYQQTPGQGLQFLFEYFSETQRNKGNFPGRFSGRQFSNSRSEMNVSTLELGDSALYLCASSERVGATDTQYFGPGTRLTVL.